The 32 T cell receptor beta chains below come from one sample, sequenced in a study of cytomegalovirus exposure and HLA in healthy donors. The PCR was carried out with 60 Vbeta primers and 13 Jbeta primers. Using immunoSEQ multiplex PCR, the repertoire was profiled, and TCRdb retains in-frame clones only, with some absent. The repertoire holds about 140,000 clones, with around 80% as singletons. The sample comprised PBMCs. The receptors derive from a woman in her forties in good health and CMV-seropositive.

The rearrangement links TRBV27 to TRBJ2-1; 15 nucleotides line up with TRBD2. Looked up from germline, CDR1 is MNHEY and CDR2 is SMNVEV (reference sequence). Trimming took 4 bases from V and 4 from J; bases not matched to a gene: 2. CDR3 size: 16 residues. CDR3 bases: TGTGCCAGCAGTTCGGGACTAGCGGGGGGTTACAATGAGCAGTTCTTC. This encodes CASSSGLAGGYNEQFF.

The chain carries TRBV6-5 and TRBJ2-7; 11 nucleotides agree with TRBD1. The CDR3 runs 16 residues. V shed 1 base, J shed 6 bases, and the junction held 8 bases outside the gene matches. Germline lookup yields CDR1 MNHEY and CDR2 SVGAGI. CDR3 protein: CASSYFPGQGGGEQYF. Here the CDR3 DNA reads TGTGCCAGCAGTTACTTTCCGGGACAGGGGGGCGGCGAGCAGTACTTC.

The table lists this clone with a count of one. This CDR3 reads CASSLGLQETQYF. The CDR3 nucleotides read TGTGCCAGCAGTTTGGGACTACAAGAGACCCAGTACTTC. This sequence joins TRBV6-1 and TRBJ2-5; 7 bases are shared with TRBD2. V lost 5 bases and J lost 2; bases outside the gene matches: 2. The CDR3 contains 13 residues. Germline V gives CDR1 MNHNS, CDR2 SASEGT.

V and J are TRBV7-2 and TRBJ2-1; D remains ambiguous. The CDR3 length is 16 residues. The V gene's germline CDR1 is SGHTA and CDR2 FQGNSA. The V and J ends lost 5 bases and 1 base respectively, with 15 bases between them. Here the CDR3 reads CASSPIRSGSYNEQFF. The CDR3 DNA is TGTGCCAGCAGCCCAATCAGGTCCGGTTCCTACAATGAGCAGTTCTTC.

The V gene is TRBV18, the J gene TRBJ2-3; D unresolved. The CDR3 sequence is 12 residues long. CDR1 is KGHSH and CDR2 is LQKENI in the germline V gene. V was shortened by 6 bases and J by 5 bases, with 9 bases between the two germline ends. CDR3 amino acids: CASSPTEDTQYF. In DNA form, the CDR3 reads TGTGCCAGCTCCCCGACTGAAGATACGCAGTATTTT.

This clone was seen a single time. This chain links TRBV10-2 with TRBJ1-1; D perhaps matches TRBD1 (6 bases). Trimming removed 7 bases from V and 1 base from J, with 22 bases in between. This CDR3 has 17 amino acids. CDR1 and CDR2 (germline): WSHSY, SAAADI. The CDR3 DNA reads as TGCGCCAGCATCTTAAGGGGGAGTGGGGGTAGGAACACTGAAGCTTTCTTT. This translates into CASILRGSGGRNTEAFF.

A single count supports this clone. The rearrangement joins TRBV7-2 to TRBJ1-2, with D unclear. Per germline, CDR1 SGHTA and CDR2 FQGNSA. V lost 0 bases and J lost 4, with 12 bases in between. The CDR3 extends over 15 amino acids. The CDR3 DNA is TGTGCCAGCAGCTTAGCGAGGCGTCAGACCTATGGCTACACCTTC. This sequence encodes CASSLARRQTYGYTF.

The rearrangement joins TRBV5-6 to TRBJ1-5; D remains ambiguous. This CDR3 contains 12 residues. Germline-derived CDR1 and CDR2 are SGHDT and YYEEEE. V was cut by 0 bases and J by 5 bases, with 3 bases left in between. This CDR3 reads CASSLADQPQHF. The CDR3, as DNA: TGTGCCAGCAGCTTGGCCGATCAGCCCCAGCATTTT.

Only one count was recorded for this clone. V and J are TRBV28 and TRBJ2-1, with a tentative D call TRBD2 (5 bases). Germline CDR1 reads MDHEN; CDR2 reads SYDVKM. The CDR3 has 13 residues. V was trimmed by 5 bases and J by 6 bases, leaving 11 bases between them. The CDR3 reads CASSERGGNEQFF. The DNA of the CDR3 is TGTGCCAGCAGTGAACGGGGTGGCAATGAGCAGTTCTTC.

V and J are TRBV7-9 and TRBJ1-1; TRBD1 agrees at 12 bases. Germline V gene data show CDR1 as SEHNR and CDR2 as FQNEAQ (reference sequence). After removal of 5 bases from V and 0 bases from J, the junction contained 4 bases not matched to a gene. This CDR3 comprises 16 residues. The CDR3, as DNA: TGTGCCAGCAGCCCGGGACAGGGGGCCCTGAACACTGAAGCTTTCTTT. Encoded protein: CASSPGQGALNTEAFF. Full variable domain (outside the CDR3, taken from reference TRBV7-9 and TRBJ1-1): DTGVSQNPRHKITKRGQNVTFRCDPISEHNRLYWYRQTLGQGPEFLTYFQNEAQLEKSRLLSDRFSAERPKGSFSTLEIQRTEQGDSAMYLCASSPGQGALNTEAFFGQGTRLTVV.

The V gene is TRBV4-1, the J gene TRBJ1-2; 7 bases line up with TRBD1. The length of the CDR3 is 19 residues. Looked up from germline, CDR1 is MGHRA and CDR2 is YSYEKL. J lost 3 bases, V lost 6 bases, and 22 bases had no gene match. This CDR3 is CASRGTLRDYRGVDYGYTF. The CDR3 bases are TGCGCCAGCAGGGGGACCCTTCGGGATTACAGGGGAGTGGACTATGGCTACACCTTC.

CDR3 in DNA: TGCAGCGTTGCCGGGACTAGCGGGAGGACCCCCACAGATACGCAGTATTTT. This sequence encodes CSVAGTSGRTPTDTQYF. This chain connects TRBV29-1 to TRBJ2-3; 15 bases line up with TRBD2. V shed 4 bases and J 2 bases; nucleotides not matched to a gene: 7. The CDR3 sequence is 17 residues long. Germline V gene data show CDR1 as SQVTM and CDR2 as ANQGSEA.

This clone was seen only once. V is TRBV5-4 and J is TRBJ2-1; 7 bases are a match to TRBD1. The CDR3 is 17 residues long. Trimming removed 4 bases from V and 5 bases from J; junction bases left unmatched: 15. Germline CDR1 SGHNT, CDR2 YYREEE (reference sequence). CDR3 DNA: TGTGCCAGCAGCCCCCGGGACAGACCTCCCCCCAACAATGAGCAGTTCTTC. Amino acids: CASSPRDRPPPNNEQFF. The whole variable domain, remainder taken from reference TRBV5-4 and TRBJ2-1, is ETGVTQSPTHLIKTRGQQVTLRCSSQSGHNTVSWYQQALGQGPQFIFQYYREEENGRGNFPPRFSGLQFPNYSSELNVNALELDDSALYLCASSPRDRPPPNNEQFFGPGTRLTVL.

The chain recombines TRBV15 with TRBJ2-6; no definite D call. The ends were cut back, 3 bases at V and 0 bases at J, with 6 bases in the middle. The CDR3 is made up of 15 amino acids. Germline assignment: CDR1 LNHNV and CDR2 YYDKDF (reference sequence). As DNA, the CDR3 is TGTGCCACCAGCAGCCCAGGCTCTGGGGCCAACGTCCTGACTTTC. As protein: CATSSPGSGANVLTF.

In this sample, this clone turned up a few times. The chain recombines TRBV28 with TRBJ1-1, with D possibly being TRBD1 (6 bases). V dropped 5 bases and J dropped 4 bases, with 14 bases sitting between them. The CDR3 is 14 residues long. Per germline, CDR1 MDHEN and CDR2 SYDVKM. The CDR3 bases are TGTGCCAGCAGTCCGCTGAACAGGGCCACTGAAGCTTTCTTT. Its translation: CASSPLNRATEAFF.

This clone was found once. This chain uses TRBV28 with TRBJ2-7; a weak D match, TRBD1 (6 bases). V was cut by 6 bases and J by 2 bases, with 14 bases left in between. Germline lookup yields CDR1 MDHEN and CDR2 SYDVKM. CDR3 length: 14 residues. CDR3 loop: CASRIQGSTYEQYF. The CDR3 DNA follows: TGTGCCAGCAGAATCCAGGGGTCAACCTACGAGCAGTACTTC.

The J gene is TRBJ2-7, the V gene TRBV28; tentatively, D is TRBD1 (6 bases). The V gene's germline CDR1 is MDHEN and CDR2 SYDVKM. Trimming took 6 bases from V and 5 from J, leaving 23 bases between them. The length of the CDR3 is 16 residues. The CDR3 reads CASRGAGLRGRNEQYF. The CDR3 DNA is TGTGCCAGCAGGGGGGCTGGGCTGCGCGGCAGGAACGAGCAGTACTTC.

This clone appeared a few times. The rearrangement uses TRBV28 and TRBJ1-5; TRBD1 might be the D (6 bases). V was trimmed by 10 bases and J by 6 bases, leaving 19 bases between them. The germline CDR1 and CDR2 sequences are MDHEN and SYDVKM. This CDR3 has 14 amino acids. The CDR3, as DNA: TGTGCCACGGGGAGGGAGGGGGGAATTCAGCCCCAGCATTTT. Protein: CATGREGGIQPQHF.

The chain is built from TRBV28 and TRBJ1-4; 11 bases fit TRBD1. This CDR3 region has 16 residues. J lost 7 bases, V lost 4 bases, and 8 bases had no gene match. Germline-derived CDR1 and CDR2 are MDHEN and SYDVKM. The CDR3 bases are TGTGCCAGCAGTTCCCCATGGGACAGGGGGACTGAAAAACTGTTTTTT. Translating it yields CASSSPWDRGTEKLFF.

The rearrangement uses TRBV29-1 and TRBJ1-1; D gene ambiguous. The CDR3 loop spans 14 amino acids. The germline CDR1 and CDR2 sequences are SQVTM and ANQGSEA. The ends were cut back, 2 bases at V and 6 bases at J, with 16 bases in the middle. CDR3 nucleotide sequence: TGCAGCGTTGAATCGAACCTCCCGGGATCTGAAGCTTTCTTT. This sequence encodes CSVESNLPGSEAFF.

In this sample, this clone turned up once. Germline and junction disagree at one end, which may indicate a read error. The rearrangement joins TRBV7-7 to TRBJ2-2; TRBD1 aligns across 9 bases. The V gene's germline CDR1 is SSHAT and CDR2 FNYEAQ (reference sequence). This CDR3 has 15 amino acids. This CDR3 is CASSQRQGGTGELFF. CDR3 coding DNA: TGTGCTAGCAGCCAGCGACAGGGGGGCACCGGGGAGCTGTTTTTT.

This clone was observed once. CDR3 nucleotides: TGTGCCAGCAGCCAATCCCAGGGGAGCTACGAGCAGTACTTC. It is translated as CASSQSQGSYEQYF. The chain uses TRBV4-2 and TRBJ2-7; weak D call: TRBD1 (6 bases). Germline values: CDR1 LGHNA, CDR2 YNFKEQ. The CDR3 consists of 14 residues. The ends were cut back, 2 bases at V and 3 bases at J, with 11 bases in the middle.

The chain is built from TRBV18 and TRBJ1-1, with D tentatively TRBD1 (6 bases). The CDR3 is 15 residues long. CDR1 is KGHSH and CDR2 is LQKENI in the germline V gene. Between the trimmed V and J ends, which lost 1 base and 1 base, there was a span of 10 bases. The CDR3 region has the DNA TGTGCCAGCTCACCACTGGGGGCTCGGAACACTGAAGCTTTCTTT. Protein: CASSPLGARNTEAFF.

The genes are TRBV6-1 and TRBJ2-5; maybe TRBD1 (6 bases). CDR1 and CDR2 (germline): MNHNS, SASEGT. The ends were cut back, 6 bases at V and 0 bases at J, with 14 bases in the middle. This CDR3 comprises 15 residues. CDR3 sequence: CASRLSGTYQETQYF. The DNA of the CDR3 is TGTGCCAGCAGGCTATCCGGGACATACCAAGAGACCCAGTACTTC.

This clone has just a few counts. Here the CDR3 reads CASSQGAGGTEAFF. The CDR3 nucleotides read TGCGCCAGCAGCCAAGGGGCGGGAGGCACTGAAGCTTTCTTT. The gene calls are TRBV4-1 and TRBJ1-1, with unresolved D. The CDR3 extends over 14 amino acids. The germline V gene encodes CDR1 MGHRA and CDR2 YSYEKL. Trimming shortened V by 1 base and J by 4 bases, and 10 bases separated the two germline ends.

The rearrangement uses TRBV13 and TRBJ2-3, with TRBD2 matching over 14 bases. V was clipped by 4 bases and J by 3 bases; unmatched bases: 3. The CDR3 covers 16 residues. CDR1 is PRHDT, CDR2 FYEKMQ, per germline (reference sequence). The CDR3 here is CASSSRLAGGTDTQYF. CDR3 nucleotides: TGTGCCAGCAGCTCCAGACTAGCGGGGGGGACAGATACGCAGTATTTT.

The CDR3 DNA reads TGCAGTGCAGCGATTTATGGCTACACCTTC. As protein: CSAAIYGYTF. This chain links TRBV20-1 with TRBJ1-2; D call uncertain. Germline CDR1 reads DFQATT; CDR2 reads SNEGSKA (reference sequence). Trimming cost V 6 bases and J 5 bases, with 7 bases left between them. The CDR3 is made up of 10 amino acids.

The chain uses TRBV10-3 and TRBJ2-7; D may be TRBD2 (5 bases). CDR1 ENHRY and CDR2 SYGVKD come from the germline V gene. Trimming cost V 6 bases and J 2 bases, with 17 bases left between them. CDR3 length: 15 amino acids. The CDR3 DNA follows: TGTGCCATCAGACCCGAGAAGACGGGGACCTACGAGCAGTACTTC. It translates to CAIRPEKTGTYEQYF.

The V and J genes are TRBV30 and TRBJ1-6; the match to TRBD1 covers 7 bases. The germline V gene encodes CDR1 GTSNPN and CDR2 SVGIG (reference sequence). The V segment lost 1 base and the J segment 0 bases; nucleotides outside the gene matches: 0. This CDR3 spans 15 amino acids. CDR3 DNA: TGTGCCTGGAGTGCAGGGGGCTCCTATAATTCACCCCTCCACTTT. It yields the protein CAWSAGGSYNSPLHF.

V usage is TRBV29-1 and J usage is TRBJ2-1, with TRBD1 matching 10 bases. Trimming removed 7 bases from V and 10 bases from J; junction bases left unmatched: 10. The CDR3 sequence is 13 residues long. CDR1 SQVTM and CDR2 ANQGSEA come from the germline V gene. As DNA, the CDR3 is TGCAGCGGGAGACAGGGGGCAGAATGGGAGCAGTTCTTC. Translated, it gives CSGRQGAEWEQFF.

A single count supports this clone. The chain carries TRBV6-6 and TRBJ1-2, with 7 bases lining up with TRBD1. The germline V gene encodes CDR1 MNHNY and CDR2 SVGAGI (reference sequence). J was trimmed by 6 bases and V by 0 bases; bases with no gene match: 4. This CDR3 comprises 14 residues. DNA for the CDR3: TGTGCCAGCAGTTACTCGGAGGGGGCGGATGGCTACACCTTC. This encodes CASSYSEGADGYTF.

The chain is built from TRBV7-9 and TRBJ1-5; TRBD1 matches at 9 bases. There are 16 residues in the CDR3. The ends lost 4 bases at V and 2 bases at J; junction bases unmatched: 6. CDR1 SEHNR and CDR2 FQNEAQ come from the germline V gene (reference sequence). The CDR3 DNA reads as TGTGCCAGCAGCTCAACGGGACAGGGAGGCAATCAGCCCCAGCATTTT. Its protein product is CASSSTGQGGNQPQHF.